These T cell receptor beta chains were read from a single sample in a study of T cells in Graves' hyperthyroidism and ophthalmopathy. TCRdb passed the multiplex PCR reads through MiXCR, listing each CDR3 protein once. The table shows 150,000 or so distinct CDR3 sequences, with approximately 20% occurring only once. Specimen: blood. These receptors all come from a woman aged 45 to 65 with Graves' hyperthyroidism that later progressed to Graves' ophthalmopathy. Each CDR3 is given with its conserved first and last residue. D genes are given only for firm matches. The listing skips clone size in some rows; elsewhere it reads once, few, many or a size class.

TRBV30	TRBJ2-1	TRBD2	-	CAWGGDPRSSYNEQFF	TGTGCCTGGGGGGGGGACCCCCGGAGCTCCTACAATGAGCAGTTCTTC
TRBV11-2	TRBJ2-7	TRBD1	-	CASSLPTGNEQYF	TGTGCCAGCAGCCTTCCGACAGGGAACGAGCAGTACTTC
TRBV12-3/TRBV12-4	TRBJ1-5	-	few	CASSFRRDGDQPQHF	TGTGCCAGCAGTTTCCGCAGGGACGGAGATCAGCCCCAGCATTTT
TRBV27	TRBJ2-1	-	-	CASSRRSFEGLSEQFF	TGTGCCAGCAGCCGCCGATCTTTTGAGGGTCTTAGTGAGCAGTTCTTC
TRBV29-1	TRBJ1-6	-	many	CSVKELDNSPLHF	TGCAGCGTCAAGGAACTCGATAATTCACCCCTCCACTTT
TRBV11-2	TRBJ2-7	TRBD1	-	CASSLLGTDPYEQYF	TGTGCCAGCAGCTTACTGGGGACAGATCCCTACGAGCAGTACTTC
TRBV11-2	TRBJ2-1	-	-	CASSLATYQAEQFF	TGTGCCAGCAGCTTAGCCACCTACCAAGCTGAGCAGTTCTTC
TRBV19	TRBJ2-3	-	-	CASRQAFSTDTQYF	TGTGCCAGTAGACAGGCCTTTAGCACAGATACGCAGTATTTT
TRBV5-1	TRBJ2-7	-	-	CASSPRDPREQYF	TGCGCCAGCAGCCCTAGGGACCCAAGGGAGCAGTACTTC
TRBV10-2	TRBJ2-5	-	few	CASSEERGETQYF	TGCGCCAGCAGTGAGGAACGGGGAGAGACCCAGTACTTC
TRBV15	TRBJ2-5	-	-	CATSRDRGTMTLNQETQYF	TGTGCCACCAGCAGAGATAGGGGGACAATGACTTTGAACCAAGAGACCCAGTACTTC
TRBV7-2	TRBJ1-2	-	many	CASSFFDSTRHGYTF	TGTGCCAGCAGCTTCTTCGACAGCACCAGACATGGCTACACCTTC
TRBV2	TRBJ2-3	TRBD2	many	CASSPSSGRTDTQYF	TGTGCCAGCAGTCCCTCAAGCGGGAGGACAGATACGCAGTATTTT
TRBV11-3	TRBJ1-5	TRBD1	many	CASSYPLRDRGTPQHF	TGTGCCAGCAGCTACCCCCTCCGGGACAGGGGAACGCCCCAGCATTTT
TRBV5-6	TRBJ1-4	TRBD1	few	CASSLGWTGHEKLFF	TGTGCCAGCAGCTTGGGCTGGACAGGGCATGAAAAACTGTTTTTT
TRBV7-8	TRBJ2-7	-	many	CASSLPGPYEQYF	TGTGCCAGCAGCCTACCCGGGCCCTACGAGCAGTACTTC
TRBV4-2	TRBJ1-3	TRBD1	-	CASSDRTGLSGNTIYF	TGTGCCAGCAGCGATAGGACAGGCCTCTCTGGAAACACCATATATTTT
TRBV20-1	TRBJ2-7	-	few	CSASKTGTGYEQYF	TGCAGTGCAAGTAAGACCGGGACCGGCTACGAGCAGTACTTC
TRBV11-2	TRBJ2-2	TRBD1	-	CASSYGTGLNTGELFF	TGTGCCAGCAGCTATGGGACAGGGCTAAACACCGGGGAGCTGTTTTTT
TRBV19	TRBJ1-5	-	-	CASTQGNQPQHF	TGTGCCAGCACACAGGGTAATCAGCCCCAGCATTTT
TRBV18	TRBJ2-1	TRBD2	many	CASSFRTSDYNEQFF	TGTGCCAGCTCATTTCGGACTAGCGACTACAATGAGCAGTTCTTC
TRBV18	TRBJ2-1	TRBD1	many	CASGRQGNEQFF	TGTGCCAGCGGACGACAGGGTAATGAGCAGTTCTTC
TRBV30	TRBJ1-5	-	many	CAWSVLGQRQQPQHF	TGTGCCTGGAGTGTATTAGGGCAGCGGCAACAGCCCCAGCATTTT
TRBV7-2	TRBJ1-1	-	few	CASSPQAQMNTEAFF	TGTGCCAGCAGCCCACAAGCACAGATGAACACTGAAGCTTTCTTT
TRBV27	TRBJ1-5	-	few	CASSLEGDPNQPQHF	TGTGCCAGCAGTTTGGAAGGAGACCCGAATCAGCCCCAGCATTTT
TRBV20-1	TRBJ2-5	-	medium-sized	CSAPGGGALQETQYF	TGCAGTGCGCCCGGAGGTGGGGCTCTCCAAGAGACCCAGTACTTC
TRBV28	TRBJ1-6	-	many	CASSLRTGSGSPLHF	TGTGCCAGCAGTTTACGTACAGGGTCGGGTTCACCCCTCCACTTT
TRBV27	TRBJ2-7	-	many	CASSSLGGLPYEQYF	TGTGCCAGCAGTTCCCTCGGCGGGTTGCCCTACGAGCAGTACTTC
TRBV6-1	TRBJ1-2	-	many	CASNGMYGYTF	TGTGCCAGCAATGGAATGTATGGCTACACCTTC
TRBV11-2	TRBJ2-1	-	-	CASSLEWEPTYNEQFF	TGTGCCAGCAGCTTAGAGTGGGAGCCCACCTACAATGAGCAGTTCTTC
TRBV27	TRBJ1-1	-	many	CASGGRANTEAFF	TGTGCCAGTGGGGGGCGGGCGAACACTGAAGCTTTCTTT
TRBV11-1	TRBJ2-1	-	many	CASSFETSSYNEQFF	TGTGCCAGCAGCTTTGAGACGAGCTCCTACAATGAGCAGTTCTTC
TRBV10-3	TRBJ2-7	TRBD1	-	CAISQTGWEEQYF	TGTGCCATCAGTCAGACAGGGTGGGAGGAGCAGTACTTC
TRBV28	TRBJ1-3	TRBD1	-	CASSSLGQGGNTIYF	TGTGCCAGCAGTTCCCTCGGACAGGGGGGAAACACCATATATTTT
TRBV7-9	TRBJ2-1	TRBD2	-	CASTTGLAVSYNEQFF	TGTGCCAGCACAACGGGACTAGCGGTCTCCTACAATGAGCAGTTCTTC
TRBV27	TRBJ2-3	TRBD2	many	CASRGGGTDTQYF	TGTGCCAGCAGGGGAGGGGGCACAGATACGCAGTATTTT
TRBV18	TRBJ2-3	TRBD1	-	CASSLGQAGTDTQYF	TGTGCCAGCTCGCTCGGACAGGCCGGCACAGATACGCAGTATTTT
TRBV6-2/TRBV6-3	TRBJ2-7	-	-	CASSIQGYEQYF	TGTGCCAGCAGCATTCAGGGATACGAGCAGTACTTC
TRBV5-1	TRBJ2-1	TRBD2	many	CASSHIPSGSNSYNEQFF	TGCGCCAGCAGCCACATCCCTAGCGGGAGTAACTCCTACAATGAGCAGTTCTTC
TRBV7-2	TRBJ2-7	TRBD2	many	CASSLGGTSGRAKKQYF	TGTGCCAGCAGCTTAGGCGGGACTAGCGGGAGGGCTAAGAAGCAGTACTTC